Listed below are T cell receptor beta chains from one sample, sequenced in a study of persistence of HIV-infected CD4 T cells. Their antigens are not known. The repertoire was sequenced with immunoSEQ multiplex PCR; TCRdb's copy has only in-frame clones and lacks some. The repertoire holds about 46,000 clones, with over 80% as singletons. Here the sequenced sample was CD4+ T cells sorted from PBMCs after roughly 18-hour stimulation, taken from a patient who received antiretroviral therapy. These receptor sequences come from an adult woman with HIV who was CMV-seropositive. CDR3s leave out the opening cysteine and the closing phenylalanine or tryptophan.

v_call	j_call	cdr3_aa
TRBV28	TRBJ1-2	ASSFASEPRGYT
TRBV10-3	TRBJ2-1	AISGGLAGSFSYNEQF
TRBV27	TRBJ2-7	ASSHQQGAYEQY
TRBV7-2	TRBJ2-3	ASSFPSGGTDTQY
TRBV30	TRBJ1-1	AWRGMNTEAF
TRBV28	TRBJ2-1	ASTGTSGRSSYNEQF
TRBV19	TRBJ2-1	ASSIWGGSSYNEQF
TRBV7-8	TRBJ1-1	ASSFGTRGTEAF
TRBV7-8	TRBJ2-1	ASSLRTYNEQF
TRBV30	TRBJ2-1	AWIRLAGGYNEQF
TRBV5-5	TRBJ2-2	ASSSGLDFITGELF
TRBV6-2/TRBV6-3	TRBJ2-5	ASSRPTGTQY
TRBV19	TRBJ1-5	ASTEGGMGNQPQH
TRBV5-4	TRBJ2-1	ASSLWTSGSLSEQF
TRBV27	TRBJ1-4	ASRFSGTTNEKLF
TRBV9	TRBJ1-1	ASSVGGGAFTEAF
TRBV5-3	TRBJ2-5	ARSGRLAGCECQETQY